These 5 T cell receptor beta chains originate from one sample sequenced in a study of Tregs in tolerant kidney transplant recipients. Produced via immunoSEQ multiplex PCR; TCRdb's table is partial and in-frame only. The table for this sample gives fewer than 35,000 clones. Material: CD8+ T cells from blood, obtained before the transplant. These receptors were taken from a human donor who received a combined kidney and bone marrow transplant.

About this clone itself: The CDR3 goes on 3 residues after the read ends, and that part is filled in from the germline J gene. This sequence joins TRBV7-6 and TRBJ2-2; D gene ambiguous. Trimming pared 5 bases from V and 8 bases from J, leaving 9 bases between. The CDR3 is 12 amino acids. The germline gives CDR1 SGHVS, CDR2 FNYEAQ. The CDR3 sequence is CASSRLGGELFF. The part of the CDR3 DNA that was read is TGTGCCAGCAGCCGTCTAGGAGGGGAG.

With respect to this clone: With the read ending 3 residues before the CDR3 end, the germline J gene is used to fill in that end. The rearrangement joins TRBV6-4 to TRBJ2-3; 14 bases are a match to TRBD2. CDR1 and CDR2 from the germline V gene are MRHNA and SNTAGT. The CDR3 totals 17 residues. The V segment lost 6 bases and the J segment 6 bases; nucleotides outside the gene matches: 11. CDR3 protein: CASSDGTSGRRWDTQYF. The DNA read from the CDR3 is TGTGCCAGCAGCGACGGGACTAGCGGGAGACGTTGGGATACG.

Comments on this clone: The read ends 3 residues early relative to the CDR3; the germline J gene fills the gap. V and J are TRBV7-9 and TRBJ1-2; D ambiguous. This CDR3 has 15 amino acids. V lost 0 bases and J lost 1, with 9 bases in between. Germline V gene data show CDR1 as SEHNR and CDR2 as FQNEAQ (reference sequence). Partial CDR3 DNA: TGTGCCAGCAGCTTAGCCCAGGTGAATAACTATGGC. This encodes CASSLAQVNNYG. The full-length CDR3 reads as CASSLAQVNNYGYTF.

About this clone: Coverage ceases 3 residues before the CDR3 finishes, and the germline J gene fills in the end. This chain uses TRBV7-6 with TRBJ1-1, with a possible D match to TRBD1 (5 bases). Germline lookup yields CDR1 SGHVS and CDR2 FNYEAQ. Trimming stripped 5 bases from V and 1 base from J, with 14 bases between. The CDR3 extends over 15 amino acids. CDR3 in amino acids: CASSPSPRENTEAFF. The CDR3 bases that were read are TGTGCCAGCAGCCCCTCGCCCAGGGAGAACACTGAA. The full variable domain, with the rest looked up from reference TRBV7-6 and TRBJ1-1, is GAGVSQSPRYKVTKRGQDVALRCDPISGHVSLYWYRQALGQGPEFLTYFNYEAQQDKSGLPNDRFSAERPEGSISTLTIQRTEQRDSAMYRCASSPSPRENTEAFFGQGTRLTVV.

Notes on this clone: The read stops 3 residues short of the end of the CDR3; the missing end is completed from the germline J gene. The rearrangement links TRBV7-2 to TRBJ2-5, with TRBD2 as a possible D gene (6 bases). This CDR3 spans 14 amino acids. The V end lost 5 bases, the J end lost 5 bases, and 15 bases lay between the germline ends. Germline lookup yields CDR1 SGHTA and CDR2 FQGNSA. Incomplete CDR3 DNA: TGTGCCAGCAGCCCTTTGCGGGGCGGGGAGACC. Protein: CASSPLRGGET. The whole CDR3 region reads CASSPLRGGETQYF.